These 8 T cell receptor beta chains share one sample of origin, sequenced in a study of somatic mutations in cytotoxic T cells in rheumatoid arthritis. Measured with immunoSEQ multiplex PCR; TCRdb has only the in-frame clones, and not every one. The table shows under 15,000 clones, with nearly 80% occurring only once. Sequenced input: CD8+ T cells sorted from blood. Receptors originate from an adult with rheumatoid arthritis.

The CDR3 coding sequence is TGTGCCAGCAGTCCATCATCTGGGGACTCCTACAATGAGCAGTTCTTC. As protein: CASSPSSGDSYNEQFF. The chain is built from TRBV27 and TRBJ2-1; no firm D call. V lost 5 bases and J lost 0, with 14 bases in between. The CDR3 contains 16 residues. Looked up from germline, CDR1 is MNHEY and CDR2 is SMNVEV (reference sequence).

V gene TRBV28 combines with J gene TRBJ2-1; 11 bases are a match to TRBD2. The CDR3 length is 16 residues. With 1 base clipped from V and 7 bases from J, the junction kept 6 bases outside the gene matches. Germline CDR1 is MDHEN and CDR2 is SYDVKM. In nucleotides, the CDR3 is TGTGCCAGCAGTTTATTAATAGCGGGAGGGGATAATGAGCAGTTCTTC. Translated: CASSLLIAGGDNEQFF.

The CDR3 spells CASRGGAGADEQFF. The CDR3 DNA sequence: TGCGCCAGCAGGGGGGGGGCAGGCGCGGATGAGCAGTTCTTC. This chain connects TRBV10-2 to TRBJ2-1; tentative D call: TRBD2 (7 bases). Germline CDR1 reads WSHSY; CDR2 reads SAAADI. CDR3 length: 14 amino acids. The germline V and J ends were trimmed by 6 bases and 8 bases, with 17 bases remaining between them.

A remark on this clone: One junction end disagrees with the germline gene, perhaps due to a read error. The rearrangement joins TRBV18 to TRBJ2-6; either TRBD1 or TRBD2 may fit D (5 bases each). The CDR3 is made up of 18 amino acids. Per the germline V gene, CDR1 is KGHSH and CDR2 is LQKENI. The CDR3 DNA reads as TGTGCCAGCTCACGGGGGTCGGACATTACAAAGTCGGGCCAACGTCCTGACTTC. Protein product: CASSRGSDITKSGQRPDF.

This sequence joins TRBV7-6 and TRBJ2-2, with D possibly TRBD2 on 6 matching bases. Germline V gives CDR1 SGHVS, CDR2 FNYEAQ. There are 15 residues in the CDR3. Trimming left V 5 bases short and J 0 bases short, with 10 bases between. The CDR3 spells CASSLRDSNTGELFF. The CDR3 DNA sequence: TGTGCCAGCAGCCTTCGGGACTCGAACACCGGGGAGCTGTTTTTT.

This clone was recorded a few times. The rearrangement uses TRBV28 and TRBJ1-1; D gene unclear. This CDR3 contains 13 residues. The V end lost 3 bases, the J end lost 3 bases, and 8 bases lay between the germline ends. Per germline, CDR1 MDHEN and CDR2 SYDVKM. The CDR3 DNA follows: TGTGCCAGCAGTTTTTATGGATACACTGAAGCTTTCTTT. It is translated as CASSFYGYTEAFF. Looking up the rest from reference TRBV28 and TRBJ1-1 gives the full variable domain: DVKVTQSSRYLVKRTGEKVFLECVQDMDHENMFWYRQDPGLGLRLIYFSYDVKMKEKGDIPEGYSVSREKKERFSLILESASTNQTSMYLCASSFYGYTEAFFGQGTRLTVV.

This clone turned up a few times. The chain joins TRBV7-9 to TRBJ2-1; D is undetermined. The CDR3 is 13 residues long. Trimming removed 4 bases from V and 7 bases from J, with 11 bases in between. From germline, CDR1 is SEHNR and CDR2 FQNEAQ (reference sequence). The CDR3: CASSSALGNEQFF. CDR3 sequence (DNA): TGTGCCAGCAGCTCGGCGCTGGGGAATGAGCAGTTCTTC. Full variable domain (remainder filled in from reference TRBV7-9 and TRBJ2-1): DTGVSQNPRHKITKRGQNVTFRCDPISEHNRLYWYRQTLGQGPEFLTYFQNEAQLEKSRLLSDRFSAERPKGSFSTLEIQRTEQGDSAMYLCASSSALGNEQFFGPGTRLTVL.

The rearrangement links TRBV21-1 to TRBJ1-2; the table assigns TRBD1, which was not confirmed against the DNA. TRBV21-1 represents a pseudogene. CDR3 size: 16 residues. The CDR3 DNA is TGTGCCAGCAGCGGAGCCGGGACAGGGGGCAGCGGTGGCTACACCTTC. It is translated as CASSGAGTGGSGGYTF.